This is a list of T cell receptor beta chains from one sample in a study of T cell responses to AZD1222 COVID-19 vaccine. Sequencing used immunoSEQ multiplex PCR; TCRdb keeps in-frame clones, though not all of them. The repertoire holds under 200,000 clones, under 95% seen once, with 1.3% in the top ten. The starting material was peripheral blood, obtained 28 days after the second AZD1222 dose. The receptor set was obtained from an adult who received the AZD1222 COVID-19 vaccine. CDR3s include the opening cysteine and the closing phenylalanine or tryptophan. A D gene is named only where the DNA matches it firmly. Not every row has a clone size; where given, it reads once, few, many or a size class.

clone size	D gene	J gene	V gene	CDR3 DNA	CDR3 protein
once	-	TRBJ2-1	TRBV5-1	TGCGCCAGCAGCTTGACAGGGCCCTACAATGAGCAGTTCTTC	CASSLTGPYNEQFF
-	-	TRBJ1-6	TRBV6-5	TGTGCCAGCAGTTACTCTTTCGGGTCACCCCTCCACTTT	CASSYSFGSPLHF
-	TRBD1	TRBJ1-5	TRBV20-1	TGCAGTGCTAGTCCGGCAGGGGGGAGATTTAGCAATCAGCCCCAGCATTTT	CSASPAGGRFSNQPQHF
once	-	TRBJ1-5	TRBV21-1	TGTGCCAGCATAATAAACACAGGGGGCGAGACGAGCTGTCATTTT	CASIINTGGETSCHF
-	-	TRBJ2-1	TRBV28	TGTGCCAGCAGTTCTATCTTAACGAGGTCCTACAATGAGCAGTTCTTC	CASSSILTRSYNEQFF
-	-	TRBJ2-3	TRBV11-3	TGTGCCAGCAGCTCTACGGCAGATACGCAGTATTTT	CASSSTADTQYF
-	TRBD2	TRBJ2-5	TRBV7-2	TGTGCCAGCAGCCCTGGGACTAGCGGGGGGGTACAAGAGACCCAGTACTTC	CASSPGTSGGVQETQYF
once	-	TRBJ1-5	TRBV6-2/TRBV6-3	TGTGCCAGCAGTCTTTCATACTCCAATCAGCCCCAGCATTTT	CASSLSYSNQPQHF
-	-	TRBJ1-2	TRBV5-4	TGTGCCAGCAACGGGGCGAGTGGCTACACCTTC	CASNGASGYTF
-	TRBD1	TRBJ1-4	TRBV18	TGTGCCAGCTCACCCGGGACAGACTTTGGGAAACTGTTTTTT	CASSPGTDFGKLFF
-	-	TRBJ2-1	TRBV6-4	TGTGCCAGCAGTGACTCGGCACGCTCAGCCGATGAGCAGTTCTTC	CASSDSARSADEQFF
-	-	TRBJ1-2	TRBV4-1	TGCGCCACAGCGGGGCCTAACTATGGCTACACCTTC	CATAGPNYGYTF
-	-	TRBJ1-1	TRBV2	TGTGCCAGCATCGGACTCGCCTCCCGCGGGACTGAAGCTTTCTTT	CASIGLASRGTEAFF
-	-	TRBJ1-3	TRBV6-5	TGTGCCAGCAGCTACAACTCTGGAAACACCATATATTTT	CASSYNSGNTIYF
once	-	TRBJ2-2	TRBV4-1	TGCGCCAGCAGCCAAGGGAACACCGGGGAGCTGTTTTTT	CASSQGNTGELFF
-	TRBD2	TRBJ2-1	TRBV27	TGTGCCAGCAGCCCCGGGACTAGCGGGTTCAGTGAGCAGTTCTTC	CASSPGTSGFSEQFF
-	-	TRBJ2-2	TRBV5-4	TGTGCCAGCAGCTTGGGGCAGGTCGATACCGGGGAGCTGTTTTTT	CASSLGQVDTGELFF
-	-	TRBJ2-1	TRBV29-1	TGCAGCGTTGAAGGATGGGGCAGCTCCTACAATGAGCAGTTCTTC	CSVEGWGSSYNEQFF
-	TRBD1	TRBJ2-2	TRBV20-1	TGCAGTGCTAGTGCTCCCCCGGGACAGGGAAACACCGGGGAGCTGTTTTTT	CSASAPPGQGNTGELFF
-	-	TRBJ1-2	TRBV30	TGTGCCTGGGGCAGGAGAATGAACTATGGCTACACCTTC	CAWGRRMNYGYTF
-	-	TRBJ2-7	TRBV4-1	TGCGCCAGCAGCCAAGATGGGCAGTCCTACGAGCAGTACTTC	CASSQDGQSYEQYF
-	-	TRBJ2-2	TRBV7-2	TGTGCCAGCAGCTTAGTAGCCCCCGCTCGCTACGGGGAGCTGTTTTTT	CASSLVAPARYGELFF
-	-	TRBJ1-3	TRBV6-5	TGTGCCAGCAGTTGGAAGGGGCCCTCTGGAAACACCATATATTTT	CASSWKGPSGNTIYF
-	TRBD1	TRBJ1-2	TRBV5-1	TGCGCCAGCAGCTACGGGACAGGGGGCCTGGGTCGAGGCTACACCTTC	CASSYGTGGLGRGYTF
-	-	TRBJ1-1	TRBV5-6	TGTGCCAGCAGCAGGCCGGGACACCTTAACACTGAAGCTTTCTTT	CASSRPGHLNTEAFF
-	-	TRBJ1-1	TRBV6-6	TGTGCCAGCAGTTACATACTGGGTTACGCTTTCTTT	CASSYILGYAFF
-	TRBD2	TRBJ2-7	TRBV27	TGTGCCAGCAGTCCGGGACTACCAAGCTACGAGCAGTACTTC	CASSPGLPSYEQYF
-	TRBD1	TRBJ1-5	TRBV18	TGTGCCAGCTCACCGGTCCCGGGACAGGGACCCAGGTATCAGCCCCAGCATTTT	CASSPVPGQGPRYQPQHF
-	-	TRBJ1-4	TRBV7-8	TGTGCCAGCAGCTTAGGGGAGGGGGTCGCAACTAATGAAAAACTGTTTTTT	CASSLGEGVATNEKLFF
once	TRBD2	TRBJ2-5	TRBV5-6	TGTGCCAGCAGCACGGGACTAGCGGGGGTTAGAGAGACCCAGTACTTC	CASSTGLAGVRETQYF
-	-	TRBJ1-4	TRBV2	TGTGCCAGCAAATATAGGACAACTAATGAAAAACTGTTTTTT	CASKYRTTNEKLFF
-	-	TRBJ1-2	TRBV28	TGTGCCAGCAGTTTAATGGCAGGGGCCTACGGTGGCTACACCTTC	CASSLMAGAYGGYTF
-	-	TRBJ1-4	TRBV28	TGTGCCAGCACTTCAGGGGACAATGAAAAACTGTTTTTT	CASTSGDNEKLFF
-	-	TRBJ1-6	TRBV12-5	TGTGCTAGTGGTTTGGGAGCCAATTCACCCCTCCACTTT	CASGLGANSPLHF
-	-	TRBJ1-2	TRBV27	TGTGCCAGCAGTTTATCGACGGCCCCGTCGGACAGATACTATGGCTACACCTTC	CASSLSTAPSDRYYGYTF
-	-	TRBJ2-6	TRBV7-9	TGTGCCAGCAGCTTCCAGAATTCTGGGGCCAACGTCCTGACTTTC	CASSFQNSGANVLTF
-	TRBD1	TRBJ1-2	TRBV20-1	TGCAGTGCTAGTGGGGGACAGGGTAACTATGGCTACACCTTC	CSASGGQGNYGYTF
-	TRBD1	TRBJ1-6	TRBV27	TGTGCCAGCAGTAGAAGGGACAGGGCACGATATAATTCACCCCTCCACTTT	CASSRRDRARYNSPLHF
-	-	TRBJ2-1	TRBV2	TGTGCCAGCAGGGACGGAGATATCGAGAATGAGCAGTTCTTC	CASRDGDIENEQFF
-	TRBD1	TRBJ2-5	TRBV5-1	TGCGCCAGCAGCCCCGGGACAGGGGGCAACCAAGAGACCCAGTACTTC	CASSPGTGGNQETQYF
-	-	TRBJ1-4	TRBV6-4	TGTGCCAGCAGGGCCGTTCAATCAACTAATGAAAAACTGTTTTTT	CASRAVQSTNEKLFF
-	-	TRBJ2-7	TRBV6-1	TGTGCCAGCAGTGAGGGAGTATATGGCTACGAGCAGTACTTC	CASSEGVYGYEQYF
-	-	TRBJ2-7	TRBV7-2	TGTGCCAGCAGCTTAATGCGGGGTTCCGAGCAGTACTTC	CASSLMRGSEQYF
-	-	TRBJ2-2	TRBV3-1/TRBV3-2	TGTGCCAGCAGCCAAGCCCTCCGCGGGGAGCTGTTTTTT	CASSQALRGELFF
few	-	TRBJ1-4	TRBV19	TGTGCCAGTATCTTGAATAGGGAGACTAATGAAAAACTGTTTTTT	CASILNRETNEKLFF
-	TRBD1	TRBJ1-2	TRBV4-3	TGCGCCAGCAGCCAGGGACAGGGTGGAGGCTACACCTTC	CASSQGQGGGYTF
-	-	TRBJ2-7	TRBV11-2	TGTGCCAGCAGCTTAGAGTACGGTTACGAGCAGTACTTC	CASSLEYGYEQYF
few	TRBD1	TRBJ1-1	TRBV7-7	TGTGCTAGCAGCCGGGACCAGGGGGCTGAAGCTTTCTTT	CASSRDQGAEAFF
-	TRBD1	TRBJ1-1	TRBV5-1	TGCGCCAGCAGCTTGTTACAGGGGGCCAGCACTGAAGCTTTCTTT	CASSLLQGASTEAFF
-	TRBD2	TRBJ2-1	TRBV6-6	TGTGCCAGCGGGACTAGCGGGAGTATCGATGAGCAGTTCTTC	CASGTSGSIDEQFF
-	-	TRBJ1-3	TRBV4-1	TGCGCCAGCAGCCAGGGGAACGACGTCCGGAGATACACCATATATTTT	CASSQGNDVRRYTIYF
-	-	TRBJ1-1	TRBV18	TGTGCCAGCTCACCAATAAAGAACACTGAAGCTTTCTTT	CASSPIKNTEAFF
few	TRBD1	TRBJ1-6	TRBV28	TGTGCCAGCCGAAATGACAGGGGCCATCATTCACCCCTCCACTTT	CASRNDRGHHSPLHF
-	-	TRBJ1-2	TRBV28	TGTGCCAGCAGTTTATCTGACGGGATAGGTGGCTACACCTTC	CASSLSDGIGGYTF
-	-	TRBJ1-3	TRBV3-1/TRBV3-2	TGTGCCAGCAGCCAAGAGTTCACCTCTGGAAACACCATATATTTT	CASSQEFTSGNTIYF
-	-	TRBJ1-5	TRBV19	TGTGCCAGTAGTATCTCAGGGGGCAATCAGCCCCAGCATTTT	CASSISGGNQPQHF
-	TRBD1	TRBJ2-2	TRBV2	TGTGCCAGCAGTTCCGGGACAGCTGTCTCCGGGGAGCTGTTTTTT	CASSSGTAVSGELFF